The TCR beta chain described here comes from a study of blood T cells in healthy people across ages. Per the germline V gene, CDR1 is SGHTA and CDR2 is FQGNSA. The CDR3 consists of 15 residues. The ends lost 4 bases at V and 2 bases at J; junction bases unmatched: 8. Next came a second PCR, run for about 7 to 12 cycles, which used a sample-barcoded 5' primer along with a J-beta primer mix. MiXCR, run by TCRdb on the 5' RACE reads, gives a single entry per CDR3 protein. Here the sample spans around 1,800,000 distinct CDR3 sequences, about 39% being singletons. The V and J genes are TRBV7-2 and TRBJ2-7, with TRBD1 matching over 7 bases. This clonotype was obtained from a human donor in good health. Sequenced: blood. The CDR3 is CASSSTPGTAYEQYF. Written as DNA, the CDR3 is TGTGCCAGCAGCTCCACTCCCGGGACAGCCTACGAGCAGTACTTC.